The 10 T cell receptor beta chains in this list originate from one sample, sequenced in a study of blood T cell repertoires in COVID-19. Generated by immunoSEQ multiplex PCR, the TCRdb table keeps only in-frame clones and is missing some. The sample has around 200,000 clones; around nine tenths are singletons. Sequencing was done on a sample of PBMCs or T cells enriched from blood (not recorded which). Receptors originate from a woman aged 30 to 39 who had been exposed to COVID-19.

This chain connects TRBV19 to TRBJ2-7; 7 nucleotides match TRBD1. This CDR3 is 14 amino acids long. Germline assignment: CDR1 LNHDA and CDR2 SQIVND (reference sequence). J gave up 4 bases and V 6 bases, and 9 bases lay outside the gene matches. CDR3 sequence reads: CASSRQGSVYEQYF. CDR3 DNA sequence: TGTGCCAGTAGCCGACAGGGTTCCGTTTACGAGCAGTACTTC. Combining the CDR3 with reference TRBV19 and TRBJ2-7 gives the whole variable domain DGGITQSPKYLFRKEGQNVTLSCEQNLNHDAMYWYRQDPGQGLRLIYYSQIVNDFQKGDIAEGYSVSREKKESFPLTVTSAQKNPTAFYLCASSRQGSVYEQYFGPGTRLTVT.

V gene TRBV11-3 combines with J gene TRBJ2-2, with 7 positions matching TRBD2. The germline CDR1 and CDR2 sequences are SGHNT and YENEEA. This CDR3 has 14 amino acids. The V segment lost 5 bases and the J segment 3 bases; nucleotides outside the gene matches: 3. This CDR3 is CASSRTRDTGELFF. DNA of the CDR3: TGTGCCAGCAGCCGGACTAGAGACACCGGGGAGCTGTTTTTT.

This chain's CDR3 is CASRSRLTDTQYF. CDR3 in DNA: TGTGCCAGCAGGTCCAGGCTCACAGATACGCAGTATTTT. This rearrangement joins TRBV5-6 to TRBJ2-3; D gene uncertain. Trimming left V 5 bases short and J 2 bases short, with 9 bases between. The CDR3 extends over 13 amino acids. Germline V CDR1 and CDR2: SGHDT, YYEEEE.

This clone was counted between two and nine times. This sequence joins TRBV4-2 and TRBJ1-1; maybe TRBD1 (5 bases). Trimming pared 0 bases from V and 4 bases from J, leaving 15 bases between. The length of the CDR3 is 16 residues. CDR1 and CDR2 from the germline V gene are LGHNA and YNFKEQ. CDR3 DNA sequence: TGTGCCAGCAGCCAAGATAGGGGCGGGGGTGCCACTGAAGCTTTCTTT. This codes for CASSQDRGGGATEAFF.

In its sample, this clone was seen a few times. The chain has TRBV5-4 and TRBJ1-1, with TRBD1 matching over 8 bases. The CDR3 has 16 amino acids. Trimming removed 2 bases from V and 5 bases from J; junction bases left unmatched: 11. CDR1 SGHNT and CDR2 YYREEE come from the germline V gene (reference sequence). CDR3: CASSLRAGQGGTEAFF. The CDR3 DNA reads as TGTGCCAGCAGCTTAAGGGCCGGACAGGGAGGGACTGAAGCTTTCTTT.

The chain is built from TRBV10-3 and TRBJ2-2; TRBD1 agrees at 10 bases. The germline CDR1 and CDR2 sequences are ENHRY and SYGVKD. The V segment lost 4 bases and the J segment 2 bases; nucleotides outside the gene matches: 7. This CDR3 region has 17 residues. In DNA, the CDR3 is TGTGCCATCAGTGCGCGACAGGGGGCGGGAAACACCGGGGAGCTGTTTTTT. This translates into CAISARQGAGNTGELFF.

The chain has TRBV2 and TRBJ2-2; TRBD1 is a possible D gene (5 bases). The V and J ends lost 7 bases and 4 bases respectively, with 19 bases between them. This CDR3 contains 16 residues. Germline V CDR1 and CDR2: SNHLY, FYNNEI. The CDR3 DNA is TGTGCCAGCAAGTCCGGGTCAGGGTCCTTCACCGGGGAGCTGTTTTTT. Translating gives CASKSGSGSFTGELFF.

This chain joins TRBV2 and TRBJ1-2; no reliable D call. The CDR3 length is 13 residues. The V end was cut by 5 bases, the J end by 3 bases, with 10 bases between. The germline V gene has CDR1 SNHLY and CDR2 FYNNEI. DNA of the CDR3: TGTGCCAGCAGTCCAGACTCGGACTATGGCTACACCTTC. Residues: CASSPDSDYGYTF.

This chain connects TRBV7-8 to TRBJ2-3; 10 bases align to TRBD1. This CDR3 has 14 residues. Germline trimming cut 5 bases from V and 4 bases from J; bases unmatched to any gene: 3. Germline CDR1 SGHVS, CDR2 FQNEAQ. The chain's CDR3 is CASSRQGAPDTQYF. CDR3 nucleotides: TGTGCCAGCAGCCGACAGGGGGCACCAGATACGCAGTATTTT.

The J gene is TRBJ2-4, the V gene TRBV19; possible D gene TRBD1, 5 bases. The CDR3 has 15 amino acids. Germline CDR1 is LNHDA and CDR2 is SQIVND (reference sequence). Trimming took off 2 bases at V and 4 bases at J, with 12 bases between the two ends. Written as DNA, the CDR3 is TGTGCCAGTAGTATATTCGGGTCAGGGAAAAACATTCAGTACTTC. It translates to CASSIFGSGKNIQYF.